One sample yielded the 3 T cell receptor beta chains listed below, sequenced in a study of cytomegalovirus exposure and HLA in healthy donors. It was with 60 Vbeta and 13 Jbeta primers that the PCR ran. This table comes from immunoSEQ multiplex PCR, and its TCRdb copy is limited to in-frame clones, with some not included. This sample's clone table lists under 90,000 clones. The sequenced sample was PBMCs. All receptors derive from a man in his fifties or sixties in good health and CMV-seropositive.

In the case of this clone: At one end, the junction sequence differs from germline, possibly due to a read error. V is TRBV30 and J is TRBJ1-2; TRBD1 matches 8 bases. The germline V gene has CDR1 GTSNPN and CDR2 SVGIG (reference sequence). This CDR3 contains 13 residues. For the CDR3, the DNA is TGTGCCTGGAGTGTACCCCCACAGGGGGGTTCCTCGTTC. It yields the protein CAWSVPPQGGSSF.

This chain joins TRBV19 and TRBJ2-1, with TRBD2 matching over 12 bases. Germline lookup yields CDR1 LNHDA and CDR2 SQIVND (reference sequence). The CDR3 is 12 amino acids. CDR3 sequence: CTVLAGGGEQFF. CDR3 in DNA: TGTACAGTACTAGCGGGAGGTGGTGAGCAGTTCTTC.

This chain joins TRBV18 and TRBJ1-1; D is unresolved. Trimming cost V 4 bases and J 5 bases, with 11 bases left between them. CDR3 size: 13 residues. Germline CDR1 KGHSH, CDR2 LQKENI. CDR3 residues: CASSRARETEAFF. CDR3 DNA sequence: TGTGCCAGCTCACGGGCTCGGGAGACTGAAGCTTTCTTT.